Below are 18 T cell receptor beta chains sequenced from a single sample in a study of vaccination and CD4 T cells after COVID-19. The treatment here: approximately 9-day PBMC culture with coronavirus spike peptide pools or control peptides (ViraFEST assay). Samples of CD4+ T cells were obtained from the unexposed donor before the COVID-19 pandemic (2011-2018). Once obtained from cultured CD4+ T cells, the DNA was sequenced using the Oncomine TCR Beta short-read assay. TCRdb processed the PCR reads anew with MiXCR; each CDR3 protein has one entry. This table holds several thousand distinct CDR3 sequences, about two fifths found once. The antigens these receptors bind are not known. The specimen sequenced was CD4+ T cells from blood, cultured in vitro. These receptors originate from a human donor in good health.

This clonotype is medium-sized within its sample. The chain employs TRBV27 and TRBJ1-5; TRBD1 aligns across 7 bases. Germline-derived CDR1 and CDR2 are MNHEY and SMNVEV (reference sequence). This CDR3 comprises 16 residues. With 5 bases clipped from V and 2 bases from J, the junction kept 9 bases outside the gene matches. CDR3: CASSPNRGRGNQPQHF. In DNA, the CDR3 is TGTGCCAGCAGTCCCAACAGGGGTCGTGGCAATCAGCCCCAGCATTTT.

V and J are TRBV10-2 and TRBJ2-7, with D unresolved. The CDR3 has 15 amino acids. The germline V gene has CDR1 WSHSY and CDR2 SAAADI. With 4 bases removed from V and 2 bases from J, the gap between germline ends came to 15 bases. The CDR3: CASSVRARPAYEQYF. The CDR3 bases are TGCGCCAGCAGTGTGCGAGCTAGGCCCGCCTACGAGCAGTACTTC.

The genes are TRBV20-1 and TRBJ2-7, with D tentatively TRBD1 (7 bases). Germline CDR1 is DFQATT and CDR2 is SNEGSKA (reference sequence). The CDR3 is 15 amino acids. The V end lost 3 bases, the J end lost 1 base, and 16 bases lay between the germline ends. The CDR3 sequence: CSARIQGGPSYEQYF. CDR3 in DNA: TGCAGTGCTAGGATTCAGGGGGGCCCATCCTACGAGCAGTACTTC.

This chain uses TRBV19 with TRBJ1-5; D might be TRBD1 (6 bases). The CDR3 loop spans 14 amino acids. Trimming left V 6 bases short and J 9 bases short, with 18 bases between. Germline V lookup: CDR1 LNHDA, CDR2 SQIVND (reference sequence). The chain's CDR3 is CASRPGDLLGPQHF. DNA for the CDR3: TGTGCCAGTAGGCCAGGGGACCTTTTGGGGCCCCAGCATTTT. The variable domain in full, completed from reference TRBV19 and TRBJ1-5, reads DGGITQSPKYLFRKEGQNVTLSCEQNLNHDAMYWYRQDPGQGLRLIYYSQIVNDFQKGDIAEGYSVSREKKESFPLTVTSAQKNPTAFYLCASRPGDLLGPQHFGDGTRLSIL.

This clonotype was counted a few times. The rearrangement links TRBV25-1 to TRBJ1-1, with a weak D call TRBD1 (5 bases). The germline CDR1 and CDR2 sequences are MGHDK and SYGVNS. The CDR3 is made up of 13 amino acids. Trimming removed 11 bases at V and 0 bases at J, with 13 bases between. CDR3 amino acids: CAASGPLNTEAFF. The CDR3, as DNA: TGTGCCGCATCGGGACCGTTGAACACTGAAGCTTTCTTT.

The chain carries TRBV5-1 and TRBJ2-7; maybe TRBD1 (6 bases). V lost 5 bases and J lost 5, with 17 bases in between. The CDR3 spans 14 residues. Germline lookup yields CDR1 SGHRS and CDR2 YFSETQ. Here the CDR3 DNA reads TGCGCCAGCAGTCCCTCAGGGACAACCAACGAGCAGTACTTC. The encoded protein is CASSPSGTTNEQYF. The whole variable domain, filled in from reference TRBV5-1 and TRBJ2-7, reads KAGVTQTPRYLIKTRGQQVTLSCSPISGHRSVSWYQQTPGQGLQFLFEYFSETQRNKGNFPGRFSGRQFSNSRSEMNVSTLELGDSALYLCASSPSGTTNEQYFGPGTRLTVT.

The chain is built from TRBV5-1 and TRBJ1-1; no definite D call. Between the trimmed V and J ends, which lost 4 bases and 5 bases, there was a span of 21 bases. CDR3 length: 16 residues. CDR1 is SGHRS, CDR2 YFSETQ, per germline. CDR3 residues: CASSLNKGGWGTEAFF. For the CDR3, the DNA is TGCGCCAGCAGCCTAAATAAAGGAGGGTGGGGAACTGAAGCTTTCTTT.

The table lists this clonotype with a few counts. This chain uses TRBV6-1 with TRBJ1-2; D possibly corresponds to TRBD1 (5 bases). The CDR3 has 14 amino acids. Trimming took off 5 bases at V and 5 bases at J, with 15 bases between the two ends. In germline, CDR1 is MNHNS, CDR2 SASEGT. The CDR3 is CASSQGYSGYGYTF. In DNA, the CDR3 is TGTGCCAGCAGTCAGGGCTATTCCGGATATGGCTACACCTTC.

This clonotype has a handful of counts. The J gene is TRBJ2-7, the V gene TRBV7-6; 12 bases are shared with TRBD2. V lost 5 bases and J lost 9; bases outside the gene matches: 11. CDR3 size: 15 residues. From germline, CDR1 is SGHVS and CDR2 FNYEAQ. CDR3 loop: CASSGLAGGLQAQYF. Written as DNA, the CDR3 is TGTGCCAGCAGCGGTCTAGCGGGGGGGCTTCAAGCGCAGTACTTC.

V and J are TRBV5-1 and TRBJ2-3; possible D gene TRBD1, 6 bases. Germline CDR1 SGHRS, CDR2 YFSETQ. The CDR3 runs 13 residues. Trimming stripped 0 bases from V and 6 bases from J, with 8 bases between. CDR3 sequence reads: CASSLAGEDTQYF. As DNA, the CDR3 is TGCGCCAGCAGCTTGGCAGGGGAGGATACGCAGTATTTT.

V and J are TRBV6-1 and TRBJ1-2, with TRBD1 matching over 7 bases. Per the germline V gene, CDR1 is MNHNS and CDR2 is SASEGT. Trimming at V came to 6 bases and at J to 4 bases, leaving 5 bases not matched to a gene. The CDR3 has 13 amino acids. The CDR3 DNA reads as TGTGCCAGCAGCTCGACAGGGACCTATGGCTACACCTTC. It codes for CASSSTGTYGYTF.

V usage is TRBV25-1 and J usage is TRBJ1-2, with D maybe TRBD1 (6 bases). The germline V and J ends were trimmed by 5 bases and 4 bases, with 11 bases remaining between them. Germline V CDR1 and CDR2: MGHDK, SYGVNS. This CDR3 is 13 amino acids long. The CDR3 sequence is CASSPGHSYGYTF. The CDR3 nucleotides are TGTGCCAGCAGTCCGGGACACTCCTATGGCTACACCTTC.

The rearrangement joins TRBV6-1 to TRBJ1-1; 8 bases align to TRBD1. Per the germline V gene, CDR1 is MNHNS and CDR2 is SASEGT. This CDR3 comprises 13 residues. Trimming took 4 bases from V and 4 from J; bases not matched to a gene: 2. CDR3 loop: CASSGTGITEAFF. The CDR3 bases are TGTGCCAGCAGTGGGACAGGGATCACTGAAGCTTTCTTT.

The chain links TRBV18 to TRBJ2-6; D not resolved. V was pared by 0 bases and J by 0 bases, with 6 bases between. CDR3 length: 16 amino acids. The V gene's germline CDR1 is KGHSH and CDR2 LQKENI. CDR3 protein: CASSPPAGSGANVLTF. The CDR3 bases are TGTGCCAGCTCACCACCGGCCGGCTCTGGGGCCAACGTCCTGACTTTC.

This clonotype was recorded a few times. The chain is built from TRBV2 and TRBJ1-2, with D possibly TRBD1 on 6 matching bases. Trimming cost V 5 bases and J 3 bases, with 10 bases left between them. Looked up from germline, CDR1 is SNHLY and CDR2 is FYNNEI. The CDR3 length is 13 residues. CDR3 nucleotide sequence: TGTGCCAGCAGTTACAGGGAGCACTATGGCTACACCTTC. Its protein product is CASSYREHYGYTF.

The rearrangement links TRBV27 to TRBJ1-6, with D uncertain. Germline V lookup: CDR1 MNHEY, CDR2 SMNVEV (reference sequence). CDR3 size: 13 residues. Trimming left V 5 bases short and J 10 bases short, with 12 bases between. CDR3 residues: CASSRERESPLHF. CDR3 DNA: TGTGCCAGCAGTCGTGAGAGGGAATCACCCCTCCACTTT.

This clonotype has just a few counts. A read error may produce the germline difference seen at one junction end. The chain employs TRBV7-7 and TRBJ1-5, with 7 bases aligning to TRBD1. CDR1 and CDR2 (germline): SSHAT, FNYEAQ (reference sequence). The CDR3 contains 15 residues. The DNA of the CDR3 is TGTGCTAGCAGCTTAGGGGGCAGTGGAAATCAGCCCCAGCATTTT. It translates to CASSLGGSGNQPQHF.

The gene calls are TRBV6-1 and TRBJ2-5, with D maybe TRBD1 (5 bases). The CDR3 spans 14 residues. Looked up from germline, CDR1 is MNHNS and CDR2 is SASEGT. V was cut by 7 bases and J by 2 bases, with 14 bases left in between. CDR3 bases: TGTGCCAGCAAATTCTGGACAAGTCAAGAGACCCAGTACTTC. Amino acids: CASKFWTSQETQYF.